The text below deals with one TCR beta chain. Its target is unknown. The germline V gene encodes CDR1 MNHEY and CDR2 SVGEGT. The CDR3 covers 13 residues. Per sample, a minimum of 7 million PBMCs were isolated. This entry belongs to a study of blood T cells in healthy people across ages. The use of a sample-barcoded 5' primer and a J-beta primer mix characterized a second PCR of roughly 6 to 11 cycles. A single record per CDR3 protein comes from TCRdb applying MiXCR to the 5' RACE reads. The table includes about 290,000 distinct CDR3 sequences, 27% detected once. Study-wide results and caveats: In these data, TCR beta diversity tracked strongly with naive T cell percentage. It was not known whether donors were CMV positive (a possible confounder of expanded clonotype changes).

The TCR sequence derives from a woman aged 65 to 85 in good health. The chain recombines TRBV6-2 or TRBV6-3 with TRBJ2-1; 7 nucleotides line up with TRBD2. The J call is doubtful: the DNA matches TRBJ2-5 better. Sequencing was performed on blood. The CDR3, as DNA: TGTGCCAGCGCGTCTAGCGGATCGCGAACCCAGTACTTC. Its protein is CASASSGSRTQYF.